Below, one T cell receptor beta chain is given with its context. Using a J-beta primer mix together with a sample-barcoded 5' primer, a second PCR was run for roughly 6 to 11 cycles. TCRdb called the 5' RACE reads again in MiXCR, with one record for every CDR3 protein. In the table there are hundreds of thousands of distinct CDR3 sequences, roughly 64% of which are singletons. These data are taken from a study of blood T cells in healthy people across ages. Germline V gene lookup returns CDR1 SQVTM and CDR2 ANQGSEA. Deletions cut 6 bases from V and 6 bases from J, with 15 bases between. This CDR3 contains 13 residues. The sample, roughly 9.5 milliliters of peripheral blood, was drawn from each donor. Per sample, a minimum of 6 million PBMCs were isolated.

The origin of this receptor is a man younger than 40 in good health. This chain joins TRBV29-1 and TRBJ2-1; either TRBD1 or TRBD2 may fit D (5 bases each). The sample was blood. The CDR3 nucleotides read TGCAGCGTGACTGCTAGTGGGGGCAATGAGCAGTTCTTC. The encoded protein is CSVTASGGNEQFF.